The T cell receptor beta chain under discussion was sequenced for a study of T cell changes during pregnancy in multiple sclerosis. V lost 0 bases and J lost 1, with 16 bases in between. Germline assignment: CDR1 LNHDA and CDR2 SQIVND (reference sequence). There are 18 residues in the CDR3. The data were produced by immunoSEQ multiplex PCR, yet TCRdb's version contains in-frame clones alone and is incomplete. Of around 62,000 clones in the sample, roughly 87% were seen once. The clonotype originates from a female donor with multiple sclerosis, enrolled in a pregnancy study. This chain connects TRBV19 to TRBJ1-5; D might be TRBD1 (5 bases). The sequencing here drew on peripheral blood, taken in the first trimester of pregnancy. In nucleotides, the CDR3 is TGTGCCAGTAGTATAGATCTATTGCTGACAGTGAGCAATCAGCCCCAGCATTTT. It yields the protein CASSIDLLLTVSNQPQHF.